The next 2 T cell receptor beta chains were all read from a single sample in a study of CD8+ T cells in alopecia areata. As for treatment: oral pan-JAK inhibitor, 5-10 mg twice daily. Following extraction, RNA underwent reverse transcription to cDNA, which served as the sequencing template. Assay: immunoSEQ multiplex PCR; the TCRdb copy retains only in-frame clones and omits some. This sample carries approximately 160,000 clones, approximately 57% of them seen once, and the ten largest clones take approximately 15%. Here the sequenced sample was CD4+ T cells sorted from blood, taken at week 24, from a patient treated with tofacitinib. Every receptor here comes from a human donor with alopecia areata.

This CDR3 reads CASSRTQGAGELFF. The CDR3 DNA is TGTGCCAGCAGCCGCACACAGGGGGCCGGGGAGCTGTTTTTT. The gene calls are TRBV27 and TRBJ2-2, with TRBD1 matching over 8 bases. This CDR3 spans 14 amino acids. The germline CDR1 and CDR2 sequences are MNHEY and SMNVEV (reference sequence). The ends lost 6 bases at V and 6 bases at J; junction bases unmatched: 6.

On this clone: Given a much more abundant clone one base away, this may be a read error. CDR3 nucleotide sequence: TGTGCCAGCAGCCAAGATCTTAACCAGGCAGCCAAAAACATTCAGTACTTC. It specifies CASSQDLNQAAKNIQYF. The chain couples TRBV4-2 to TRBJ2-4, with D unclear. Germline V gene data show CDR1 as LGHNA and CDR2 as YNFKEQ. V lost 0 bases to trimming and J lost 0 bases, with 12 bases between them. The CDR3 runs to 17 residues.